The subject of this entry is one TCR beta chain. The data derive from a study of cytomegalovirus exposure and HLA in healthy donors. Only in-frame clones appear in the TCRdb table, and some are missing; sequencing was by immunoSEQ multiplex PCR. The sample lists 70,000 or so clones; 94% were seen once. The CDR3 spans 18 residues. J lost 0 bases, V lost 7 bases, and 14 bases had no gene match. The germline CDR1 and CDR2 sequences are SNHLY and FYNNEI. V and J are TRBV2 and TRBJ2-3; 9 nucleotides align to TRBD2. The TCR comes from a woman aged 18 to 35 in good health and CMV-seronegative. The sample taken for sequencing was PBMCs. For the CDR3, the DNA is TGTGCCAGCATCCCAAGTAGCGGGAGAACGTTAAGCACAGATACGCAGTATTTT. This translates into CASIPSSGRTLSTDTQYF.